Detailed here is one TCR beta chain. The antigen it binds to is not known. The sample holds no much larger clone one base away, and base qualities are not on file. The CDR3 covers 16 residues, taking in both the cysteine and the phenylalanine. Only CDR3 DNA remains: 48 bases, in frame from the first base. V is clipped by 1 base and J by 0 bases, and the sequence between their germline boundaries is 9 bases long. CDR1 and CDR2 are read off the germline V gene as SGHTA and FQGNSA. The record originates from a study of regulatory and conventional T cells in RAG deficiency (dated by TCRdb to about 2017). Background for the entire study: High-throughput TCR beta sequencing was used to compare the repertoire diversity and composition of Treg, conventional CD4+ and CD8+ T cells between RAG-deficient patients and healthy controls.

Preparation of the library involved the immunoSEQ multiplex PCR assay. Rearranged TCR beta chain products were amplified from genomic DNA of sorted T-cell subsets and sequenced. The authors' analysis ran thus. Repertoire diversity of productive TCR beta rearrangements was quantified using Shannon entropy and Simpson indices. Clonal expansion was assessed using the summed frequency of the 100 most abundant productive TCR beta clonotypes among total reads. The TRB repertoires were scored with a self-reactivity index that is based on amino acid usage at CDR3beta positions 6 and 7. Repertoire analyses used two-way ANOVA; flow cytometric analyses used Student t or Mann-Whitney tests. TCRdb stores this immuneACCESS table with in-frame sequences only. Part of the clones is absent; in the studies checked, under half of the shortfall reflects unresolved V genes, and no reason is known for the rest. V and J calls and clone size are as listed in that table; D and trimming were resolved from the DNA. The sample table records tens of thousands of clones; around nine tenths of these occur just once. The ten biggest clones cover around 0.82% of the sample.

Overall study outcomes, separate from this receptor: Compared with controls, Omenn syndrome and CID/AS patients had roughly 100-fold fewer unique TCR beta sequences in Treg cells, but only approximately 10-fold fewer in the other subsets. RAG-deficient patients showed markedly lower Shannon entropy and higher Simpson indices than control T-cell subpopulations. Some T-cell subset analyses were not done for some subjects. Shorter CDR3 lengths were found in all patient T-cell subsets, and >80% Treg-Tconv repertoire overlap at nucleotide and amino acid level was observed in Omenn syndrome patients. Rather than being bona fide Treg cells, the sorted CD25-high CD127-low cells in Omenn syndrome patients may represent peripherally activated cells.

Before genomic DNA extraction, regulatory T cells were isolated from blood as CD4+CD25-high CD127-low cells. Fewer than ten healthy control donors were used as the comparison group for repertoire analyses. This sample also belongs to another study, concerning regulatory T cells. From the second report: The multiplex PCR relied on 52 forward TRBV primers and 13 reverse TRBJ primers, and amplification bias was corrected through assay-based and computational methods. Repertoires from patients had restricted unique TRB V-J pairs and skewed V and J gene usage, with the strongest effect in regulatory T cells. T-cell receptor beta repertoires of sorted regulatory, conventional CD4+ and CD8+ T cells were compared between CD3G-deficient patients and healthy controls. Peripheral blood mononuclear cells were isolated by Ficoll density separation. Rearranged TRB loci were amplified from genomic DNA by multiplex PCR within the immunoSEQ assay. Sequencing of the TRB amplicons was done on an Illumina HiSeq platform. Custom algorithms error-filtered the raw sequences and aligned the raw sequences to reference gene sequences, after which the immunoSEQ online tools were used for analysis. The frequencies of productive and nonproductive TRB rearrangements were evaluated among unique sequences as well as among total sequences. For group comparisons, t tests, Mann-Whitney tests or two-way ANOVA were performed in Prism software.

Recombination connected TRBV7-2 to TRBJ1-4; no confident D gene assignment can be made. Sequenced: Tregs sorted from blood. The sequence was obtained from a human donor in good health. The CDR3: CASSLGRVATNEKLFF. The DNA is as follows: TGTGCCAGCAGCTTAGGGAGGGTTGCAACTAATGAAAAACTGTTTTTT. With the portions outside the CDR3 filled from the reference TRBV7-2 and TRBJ1-4 genes, the complete variable region becomes GAGVSQSPSNKVTEKGKDVELRCDPISGHTALYWYRQSLGQGLEFLIYFQGNSAPDKSGLPSDRFSAERTGGSVSTLTIQRTQQEDSAVYLCASSLGRVATNEKLFFGSGTQLSVL.